This TCR beta chain was sequenced during a study of T cell changes during pregnancy in multiple sclerosis. Generated by immunoSEQ multiplex PCR, the TCRdb table keeps only in-frame clones and is missing some. The top ten hold 0.95% to 1.5% of the sample, which has roughly 43,000 clones, roughly nine tenths seen once. Germline CDR1 and CDR2: SGHDT and YYEEEE. This CDR3 is 15 amino acids long. The V and J ends lost 3 bases and 0 bases respectively, with 12 bases between them. The input for sequencing was CD4+ T cells from peripheral blood mononuclear cells, taken after pregnancy. The chain is built from TRBV5-6 and TRBJ1-1; D ambiguous. The source is a female donor with multiple sclerosis, enrolled in a pregnancy study. DNA for the CDR3: TGTGCCAGCAGCTCCAATTATCAGGTGAACACTGAAGCTTTCTTT. Its protein product is CASSSNYQVNTEAFF.